The T cell receptor beta chain described here comes from a study of T cell repertoires in ileal Crohn's disease (dated by TCRdb to between 2018 and 2021). Some background on the complete study: The median duration of disease was approximately eight years, and at the time of surgery around 40% of patients were active smokers. A total of around 150 mucosal samples from approximately 60 patients were sequenced, with samples obtained at several locations on the surgical specimen and at postoperative endoscopy. A Rutgeerts score higher than i0 was the definition used for endoscopic postoperative recurrence. The study was conducted in parallel with a multicentre cohort built to find predictors of early endoscopic recurrence after ileocolonic resection. TCR repertoire analysis was done in fewer than 65 Crohn's disease patients from a prospective multicentre cohort. About half of the patients received postoperative therapy: 11 received thiopurines and 15 to 20 received anti-TNF agents. Every patient underwent surgery because of a complication, which was stricturing disease in around 60% and penetrating disease in around 39%.

Taken from the germline V gene, the CDR1 and CDR2 loops are SNHLY and FYNNEI. The CDR3 contains 17 residues, cysteine and phenylalanine counted. Only CDR3 DNA remains: 51 bases, in frame from the first base. Trimming costs V 6 bases and J 2 bases, and their ends lie 21 bases apart. To be eligible, patients had to be adults with ileal or ileocolonic Crohn's disease and an indication for ileocolonic resection. Whole ileal mucosal biopsies were kept frozen at -80 degrees C prior to DNA extraction. A TRizol-based method was used to extract genomic DNA from the frozen whole biopsies, and the DNA was quantified with a NanoDrop 2000 spectrophotometer. Here is what the overall study found, with its caveats: More high-frequency clones were carried by sorted CD8 T cells than by CD4 T cells, suggesting that mucosal expansions were mainly CD8. A significantly higher proportion of clonal expansions was observed in active smokers at surgery than in non-smokers (approximately 26% vs 20%, p=0.02). Endoscopic recurrence was linked to a higher percentage of high-frequency clones at surgery, and recurrence occurred in every patient whose clonality exceeded 26.8% (18/57). Mucosal CD4 and CD8 T cells were sorted and sequenced only in a subgroup of patients, the size of which was not stated.

For commercial TCRB immunosequencing, about 0.45 micrograms of biopsy DNA were submitted for each sample. Adaptive Biotechnology amplified CDR3 regions from genomic DNA with a two-step multiplex PCR that controlled for amplification bias. Primers for every V and J gene segment were used in the first PCR, and barcodes and Illumina adapters were added in the second PCR. CDR3 libraries were sequenced using an Illumina instrument. As for how the authors treated the data: Vendor-provided pipelines were combined with custom analysis of raw data in R/Bioconductor under R version 3.3.0. Clonality, which ranges from 0 to 1, was calculated as the inverse of the normalised Shannon entropy across all productive clones. High-frequency clones were defined as the share of the repertoire taken up by the top 100 clones, keeping only clones that passed a 95% confidence test. Repertoire diversity was measured with the Simpson index, and overlap between samples was measured with the Morisita-Horn index. TCRdb stores this immuneACCESS table with in-frame sequences only. Part of the clones is absent; in the studies checked, under half of the shortfall reflects unresolved V genes, and no reason is known for the rest. That table supplies the V and J calls and clone size; D and trimming were determined from the DNA. Recorded for this sample are approximately 15,000 clones; more than 80% of them occurred a single time. The ten top clones hold under 5% of the sample.

On this clone: What antigen it recognizes has not been identified. Per-base qualities were not stored, and no clone one base away is much larger.

The sequence was collected from an adult with Crohn's disease. The sequence joins TRBV2 to TRBJ2-3, with TRBD2 perhaps the D gene, on 7 matching bases. The specimen sequenced was ileal tissue. The CDR3 here reads CASRKGTGGGTTDTQYF. The nucleotide sequence is TGTGCCAGCAGGAAAGGGACCGGCGGGGGCACCACAGATACGCAGTATTTT. Joined to the reference TRBV2 and TRBJ2-3 proteins, this CDR3 gives the full variable domain: EPEVTQTPSHQVTQMGQEVILRCVPISNHLYFYWYRQILGQKVEFLVSFYNNEISEKSEIFDDQFSVERPDGSNFTLKIRSTKLEDSAMYFCASRKGTGGGTTDTQYFGPGTRLTVL.